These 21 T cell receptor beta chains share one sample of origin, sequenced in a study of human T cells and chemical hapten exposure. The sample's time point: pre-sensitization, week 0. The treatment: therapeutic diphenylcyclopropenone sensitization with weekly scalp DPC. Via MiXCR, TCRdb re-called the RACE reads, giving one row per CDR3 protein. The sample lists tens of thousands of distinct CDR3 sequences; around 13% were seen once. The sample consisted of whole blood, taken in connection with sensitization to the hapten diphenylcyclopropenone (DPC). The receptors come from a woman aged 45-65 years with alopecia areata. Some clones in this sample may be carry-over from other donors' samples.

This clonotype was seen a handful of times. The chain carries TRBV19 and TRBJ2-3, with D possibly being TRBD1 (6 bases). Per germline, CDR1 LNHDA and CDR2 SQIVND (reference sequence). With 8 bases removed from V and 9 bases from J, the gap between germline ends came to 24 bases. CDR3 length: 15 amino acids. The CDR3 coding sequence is TGTGCCAGTCTCGACATAGCAACAGGGCTCTGGACGCAGTATTTT. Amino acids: CASLDIATGLWTQYF.

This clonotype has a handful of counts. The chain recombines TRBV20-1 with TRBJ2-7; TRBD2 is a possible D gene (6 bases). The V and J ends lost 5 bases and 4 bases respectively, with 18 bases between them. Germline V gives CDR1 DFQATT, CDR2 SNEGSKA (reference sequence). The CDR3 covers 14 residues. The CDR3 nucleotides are TGCAGTGCTGCCGGTATTAGCGGAGCATACGAGCAGTACTTC. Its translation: CSAAGISGAYEQYF.

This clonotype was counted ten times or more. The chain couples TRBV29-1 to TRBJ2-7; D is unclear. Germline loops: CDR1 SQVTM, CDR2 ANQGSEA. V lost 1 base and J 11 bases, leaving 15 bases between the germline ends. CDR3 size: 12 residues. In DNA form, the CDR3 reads TGCAGCGTTGAAGTGTCGGGCGCGGTGGAGTACTTC. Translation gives CSVEVSGAVEYF.

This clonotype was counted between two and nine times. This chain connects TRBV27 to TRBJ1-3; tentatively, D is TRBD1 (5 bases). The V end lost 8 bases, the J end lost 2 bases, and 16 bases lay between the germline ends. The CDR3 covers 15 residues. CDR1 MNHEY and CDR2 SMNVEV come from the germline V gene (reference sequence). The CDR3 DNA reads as TGTGCCAGCCATTCCTCGGGCAGGGCTGGAAACACCATATATTTT. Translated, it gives CASHSSGRAGNTIYF.

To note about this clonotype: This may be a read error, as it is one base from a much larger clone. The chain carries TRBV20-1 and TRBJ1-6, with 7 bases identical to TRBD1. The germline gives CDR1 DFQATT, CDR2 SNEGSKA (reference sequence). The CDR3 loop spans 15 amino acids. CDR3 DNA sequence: TGCAGTGCTAGAGAACAGGGGTTTTATAATTCAGCCCTCCACTTT. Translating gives CSAREQGFYNSALHF.

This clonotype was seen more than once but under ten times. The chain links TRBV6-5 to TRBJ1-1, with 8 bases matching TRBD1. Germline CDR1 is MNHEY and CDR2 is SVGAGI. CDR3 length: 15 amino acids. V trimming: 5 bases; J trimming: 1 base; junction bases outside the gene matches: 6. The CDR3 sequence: CASSPQGASNTEAFF. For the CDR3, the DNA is TGTGCCAGCAGTCCCCAGGGGGCTTCGAACACTGAAGCTTTCTTT.

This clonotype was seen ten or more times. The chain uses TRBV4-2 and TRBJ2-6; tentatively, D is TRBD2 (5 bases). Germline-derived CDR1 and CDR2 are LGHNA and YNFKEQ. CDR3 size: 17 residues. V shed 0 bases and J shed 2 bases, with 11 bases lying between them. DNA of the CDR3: TGTGCCAGCAGCCAAGAGCCGGGATCCGCTGGGGCCAACGTCCTGACTTTC. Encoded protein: CASSQEPGSAGANVLTF.

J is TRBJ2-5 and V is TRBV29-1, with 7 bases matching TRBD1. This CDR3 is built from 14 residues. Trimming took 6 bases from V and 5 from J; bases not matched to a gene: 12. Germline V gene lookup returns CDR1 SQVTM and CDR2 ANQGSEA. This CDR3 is CSVGTLTGMETQYF. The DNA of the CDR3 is TGCAGCGTCGGCACATTGACAGGGATGGAGACCCAGTACTTC.

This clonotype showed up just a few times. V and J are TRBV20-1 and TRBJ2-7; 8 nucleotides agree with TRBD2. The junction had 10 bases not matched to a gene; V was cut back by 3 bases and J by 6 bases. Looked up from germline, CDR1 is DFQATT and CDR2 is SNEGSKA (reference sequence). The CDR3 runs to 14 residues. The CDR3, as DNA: TGCAGTGCTAGCCAGCCGGGAGGGGTCCTCGAGCAGTACTTC. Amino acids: CSASQPGGVLEQYF.

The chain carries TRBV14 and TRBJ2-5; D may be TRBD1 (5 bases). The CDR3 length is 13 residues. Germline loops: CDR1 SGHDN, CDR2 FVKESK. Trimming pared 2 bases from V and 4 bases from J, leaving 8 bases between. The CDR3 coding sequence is TGTGCCAGCAGCCAACAGGGTACAGAGACCCAGTACTTC. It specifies CASSQQGTETQYF.

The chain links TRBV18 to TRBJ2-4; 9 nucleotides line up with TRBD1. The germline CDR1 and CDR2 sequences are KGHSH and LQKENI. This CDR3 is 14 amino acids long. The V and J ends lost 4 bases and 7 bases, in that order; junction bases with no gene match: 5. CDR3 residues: CASSLDGQGNIQYF. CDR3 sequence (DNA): TGTGCCAGCTCACTTGACGGACAGGGGAACATTCAGTACTTC. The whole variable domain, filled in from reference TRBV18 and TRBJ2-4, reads NAGVMQNPRHLVRRRGQEARLRCSPMKGHSHVYWYRQLPEEGLKFMVYLQKENIIDESGMPKERFSAEFPKEGPSILRIQQVVRGDSAAYFCASSLDGQGNIQYFGAGTRLSVL.

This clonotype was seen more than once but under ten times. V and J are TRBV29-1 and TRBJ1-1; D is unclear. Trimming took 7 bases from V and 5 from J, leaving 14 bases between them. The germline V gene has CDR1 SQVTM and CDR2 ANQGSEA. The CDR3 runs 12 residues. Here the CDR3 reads CSARRFETEAFF. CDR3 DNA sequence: TGCAGCGCCCGACGTTTCGAAACTGAAGCTTTCTTT. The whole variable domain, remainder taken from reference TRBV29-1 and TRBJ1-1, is SAVISQKPSRDICQRGTSLTIQCQVDSQVTMMFWYRQQPGQSLTLIATANQGSEATYESGFVIDKFPISRPNLTFSTLTVSNMSPEDSSIYLCSARRFETEAFFGQGTRLTVV.

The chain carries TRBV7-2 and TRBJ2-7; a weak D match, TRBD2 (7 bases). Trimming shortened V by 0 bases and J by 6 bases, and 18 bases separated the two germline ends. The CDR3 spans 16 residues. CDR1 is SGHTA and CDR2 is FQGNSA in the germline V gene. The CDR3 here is CASSLAQTGGQGEQYF. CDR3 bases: TGTGCCAGCAGCTTAGCGCAGACGGGGGGCCAGGGCGAGCAGTACTTC.

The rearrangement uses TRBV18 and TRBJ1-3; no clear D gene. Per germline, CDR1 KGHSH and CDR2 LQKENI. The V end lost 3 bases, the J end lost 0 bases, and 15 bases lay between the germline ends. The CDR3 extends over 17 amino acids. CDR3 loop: CASSPGPGLPSGNTIYF. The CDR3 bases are TGTGCCAGCTCACCTGGGCCAGGACTTCCCTCTGGAAACACCATATATTTT.

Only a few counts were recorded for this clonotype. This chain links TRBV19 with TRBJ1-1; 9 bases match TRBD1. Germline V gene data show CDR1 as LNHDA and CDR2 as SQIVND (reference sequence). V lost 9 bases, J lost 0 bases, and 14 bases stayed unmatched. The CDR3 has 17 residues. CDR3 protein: CASARIDRGNMNTEAFF. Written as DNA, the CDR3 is TGTGCCAGCGCCCGGATCGACAGGGGGAACATGAACACTGAAGCTTTCTTT.

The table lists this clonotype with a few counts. CDR3 loop: CASSQESQPQHF. In nucleotides, the CDR3 is TGCGCCAGCAGTCAGGAAAGTCAGCCCCAGCATTTT. The gene calls are TRBV10-2 and TRBJ1-5; D not resolved. V was pared by 5 bases and J by 6 bases, with 8 bases between. Germline loops: CDR1 WSHSY, CDR2 SAAADI. The CDR3 is made up of 12 amino acids.

DNA for the CDR3: TGTGCCAGCAGCAGACCCGGGCCTGATCAGCCCCAGCATTTT. This codes for CASSRPGPDQPQHF. The genes are TRBV7-2 and TRBJ1-5; D not certain. This CDR3 comprises 14 residues. Germline V CDR1 and CDR2: SGHTA, FQGNSA. V lost 5 bases to trimming and J lost 5 bases, with 13 bases between them.

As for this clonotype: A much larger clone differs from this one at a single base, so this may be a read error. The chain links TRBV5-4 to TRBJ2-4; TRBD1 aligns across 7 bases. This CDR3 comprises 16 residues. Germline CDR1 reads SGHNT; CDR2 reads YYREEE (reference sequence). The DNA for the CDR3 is TGTGCCAGCAGCTCCGACAGGGAGAGATCCAAAAACACTCAGTACTTC. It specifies CASSSDRERSKNTQYF.

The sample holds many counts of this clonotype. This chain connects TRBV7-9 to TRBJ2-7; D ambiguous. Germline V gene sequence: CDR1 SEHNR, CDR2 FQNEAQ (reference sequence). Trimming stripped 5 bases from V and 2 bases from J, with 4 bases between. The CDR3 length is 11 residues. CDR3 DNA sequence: TGTGCCAGCAGCCGGACCTACGAGCAGTACTTC. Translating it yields CASSRTYEQYF.

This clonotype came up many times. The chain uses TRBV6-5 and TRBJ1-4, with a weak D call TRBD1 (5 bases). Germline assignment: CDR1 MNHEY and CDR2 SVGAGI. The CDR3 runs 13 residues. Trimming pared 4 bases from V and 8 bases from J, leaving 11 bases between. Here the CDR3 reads CASSWGTGEKLFF. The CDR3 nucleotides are TGTGCCAGCAGTTGGGGCACGGGGGAAAAACTGTTTTTT.

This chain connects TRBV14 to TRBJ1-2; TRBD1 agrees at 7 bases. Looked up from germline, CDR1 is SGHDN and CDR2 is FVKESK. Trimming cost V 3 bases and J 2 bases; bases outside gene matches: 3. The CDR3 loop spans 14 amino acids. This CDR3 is CASSQAGGNYGYTF. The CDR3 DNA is TGTGCCAGCAGCCAGGCAGGGGGAAACTATGGCTACACCTTC.